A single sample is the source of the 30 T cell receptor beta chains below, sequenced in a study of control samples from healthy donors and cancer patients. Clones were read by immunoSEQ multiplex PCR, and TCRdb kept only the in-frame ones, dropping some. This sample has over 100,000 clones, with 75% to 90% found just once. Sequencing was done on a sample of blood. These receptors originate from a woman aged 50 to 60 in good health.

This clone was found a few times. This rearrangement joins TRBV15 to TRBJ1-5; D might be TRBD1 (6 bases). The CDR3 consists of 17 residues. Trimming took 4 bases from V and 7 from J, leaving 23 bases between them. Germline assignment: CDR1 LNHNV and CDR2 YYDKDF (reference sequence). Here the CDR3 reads CATSTGTQNPQFQPQHF. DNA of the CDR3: TGTGCCACCAGCACCGGGACACAAAATCCCCAATTCCAGCCCCAGCATTTT.

CDR3 sequence (DNA): TGCGCCAGCAGCCAAGAAGCGGCATGGGAGCAGTACTTC. Its protein is CASSQEAAWEQYF. The chain combines TRBV4-1 with TRBJ2-7; perhaps TRBD2 as D (5 bases). V was clipped by 0 bases and J by 7 bases, with 10 bases between them. From germline, CDR1 is MGHRA and CDR2 YSYEKL. This CDR3 comprises 13 residues.

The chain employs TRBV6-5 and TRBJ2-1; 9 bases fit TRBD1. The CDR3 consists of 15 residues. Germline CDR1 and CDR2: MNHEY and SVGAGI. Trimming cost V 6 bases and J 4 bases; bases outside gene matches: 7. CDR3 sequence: CASRAGTGPYNEQFF. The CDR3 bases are TGTGCCAGCAGGGCCGGGACAGGGCCGTACAATGAGCAGTTCTTC.

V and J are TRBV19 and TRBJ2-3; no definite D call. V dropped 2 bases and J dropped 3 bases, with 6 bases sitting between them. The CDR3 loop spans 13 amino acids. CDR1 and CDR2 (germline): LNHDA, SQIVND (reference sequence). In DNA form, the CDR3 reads TGTGCCAGTAGTATACTAGTAACAGATACGCAGTATTTT. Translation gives CASSILVTDTQYF.

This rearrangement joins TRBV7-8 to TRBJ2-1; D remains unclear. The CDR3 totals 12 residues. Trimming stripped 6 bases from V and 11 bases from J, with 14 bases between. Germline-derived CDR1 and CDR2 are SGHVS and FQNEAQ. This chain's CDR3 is CASRSPTEKQFF. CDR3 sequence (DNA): TGTGCCAGCAGATCCCCTACGGAGAAGCAGTTCTTC. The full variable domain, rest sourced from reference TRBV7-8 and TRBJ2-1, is GAGVSQSPRYKVAKRGQDVALRCDPISGHVSLFWYQQALGQGPEFLTYFQNEAQLDKSGLPSDRFFAERPEGSVSTLKIQRTQQEDSAVYLCASRSPTEKQFFGPGTRLTVL.

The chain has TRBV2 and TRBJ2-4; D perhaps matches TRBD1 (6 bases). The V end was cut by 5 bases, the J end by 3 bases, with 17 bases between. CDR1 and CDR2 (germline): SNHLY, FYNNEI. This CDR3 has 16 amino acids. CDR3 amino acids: CASSKQQGTVKNIQYF. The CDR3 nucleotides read TGTGCCAGCAGTAAACAACAGGGAACGGTCAAAAACATTCAGTACTTC.

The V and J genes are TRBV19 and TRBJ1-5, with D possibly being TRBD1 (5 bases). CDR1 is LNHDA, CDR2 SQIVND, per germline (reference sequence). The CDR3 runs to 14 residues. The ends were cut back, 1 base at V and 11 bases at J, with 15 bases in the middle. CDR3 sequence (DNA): TGTGCCAGTAGTATAGCCACAGCCGGGGCAACCCAGCATTTT. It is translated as CASSIATAGATQHF.

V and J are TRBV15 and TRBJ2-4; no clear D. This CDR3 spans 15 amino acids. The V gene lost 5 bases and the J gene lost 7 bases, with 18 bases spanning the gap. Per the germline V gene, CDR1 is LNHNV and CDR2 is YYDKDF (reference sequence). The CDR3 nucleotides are TGTGCCACCAGCCGCCTTAACACCGAGGTTAACATTCAGTACTTC. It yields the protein CATSRLNTEVNIQYF.

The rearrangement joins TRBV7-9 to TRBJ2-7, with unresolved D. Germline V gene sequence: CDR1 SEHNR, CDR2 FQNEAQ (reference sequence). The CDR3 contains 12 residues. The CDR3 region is CASSLEGGSIVV. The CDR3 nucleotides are TGTGCCAGCAGCTTAGAAGGTGGCTCGATCGTCGTC.

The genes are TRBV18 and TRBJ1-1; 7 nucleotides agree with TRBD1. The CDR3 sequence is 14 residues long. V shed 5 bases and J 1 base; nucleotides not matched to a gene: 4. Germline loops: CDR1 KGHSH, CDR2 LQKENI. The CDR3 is CASSAQGPNTEAFF. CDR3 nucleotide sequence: TGTGCCAGCTCAGCACAGGGGCCGAACACTGAAGCTTTCTTT. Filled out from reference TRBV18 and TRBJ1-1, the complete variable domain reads NAGVMQNPRHLVRRRGQEARLRCSPMKGHSHVYWYRQLPEEGLKFMVYLQKENIIDESGMPKERFSAEFPKEGPSILRIQQVVRGDSAAYFCASSAQGPNTEAFFGQGTRLTVV.

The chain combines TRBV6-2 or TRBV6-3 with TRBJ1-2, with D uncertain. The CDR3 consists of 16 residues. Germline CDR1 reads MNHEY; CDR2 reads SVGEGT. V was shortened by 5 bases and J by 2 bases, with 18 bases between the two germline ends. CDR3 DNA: TGTGCCAGCAGTATACTTACACTGGAACACAACTATGGCTACACCTTC. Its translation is CASSILTLEHNYGYTF.

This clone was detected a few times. CDR3 residues: CASSQGTGRAEPQHF. The CDR3 DNA follows: TGCGCCAGCAGCCAGGGGACAGGGAGGGCAGAGCCCCAGCATTTT. The gene calls are TRBV4-3 and TRBJ1-5; 9 positions agree with TRBD1. V shed 3 bases, J shed 8 bases, and the junction held 8 bases outside the gene matches. This CDR3 region has 15 residues. Germline V gives CDR1 LGHNA, CDR2 YSLEER.

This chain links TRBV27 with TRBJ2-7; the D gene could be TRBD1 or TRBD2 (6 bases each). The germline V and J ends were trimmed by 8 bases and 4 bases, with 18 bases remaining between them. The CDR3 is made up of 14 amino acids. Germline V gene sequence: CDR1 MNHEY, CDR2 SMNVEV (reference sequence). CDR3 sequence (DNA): TGTGCCAGCTTGGCCAGGAGGGGGTTTTACGAGCAGTACGTC. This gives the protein CASLARRGFYEQYV.

The DNA of the CDR3 is TGTGCCAGCGGGGCCGTGAACTCCTACGAGCAGTACTTC. As protein: CASGAVNSYEQYF. This chain uses TRBV6-5 with TRBJ2-7, with D perhaps matching TRBD1 (5 bases). Germline V gene sequence: CDR1 MNHEY, CDR2 SVGAGI. The ends were cut back, 8 bases at V and 0 bases at J, with 11 bases in the middle. The CDR3 loop spans 13 amino acids.

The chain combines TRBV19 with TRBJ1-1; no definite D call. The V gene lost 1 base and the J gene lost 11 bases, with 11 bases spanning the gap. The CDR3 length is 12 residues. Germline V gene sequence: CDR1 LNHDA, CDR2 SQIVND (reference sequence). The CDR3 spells CASSIGAVRAFF. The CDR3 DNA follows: TGTGCCAGTAGTATAGGAGCGGTGCGCGCTTTCTTT.

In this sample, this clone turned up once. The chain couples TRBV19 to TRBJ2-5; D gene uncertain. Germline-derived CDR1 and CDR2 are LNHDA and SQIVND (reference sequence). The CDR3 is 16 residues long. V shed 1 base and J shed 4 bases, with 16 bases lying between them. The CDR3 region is CASSIVGTRRRETQYF. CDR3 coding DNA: TGTGCCAGTAGTATAGTGGGAACCCGGCGGCGAGAGACCCAGTACTTC.

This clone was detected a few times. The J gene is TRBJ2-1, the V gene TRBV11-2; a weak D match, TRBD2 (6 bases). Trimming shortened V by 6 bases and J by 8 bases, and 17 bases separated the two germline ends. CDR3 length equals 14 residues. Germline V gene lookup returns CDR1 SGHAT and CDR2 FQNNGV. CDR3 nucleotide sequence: TGTGCCAGCAGACCGGGACTTAATCCCTATGAGCAGTTCTTC. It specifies CASRPGLNPYEQFF.

The CDR3 loop reads CASSYSGASGANEQFF. CDR3 coding DNA: TGTGCCAGCAGTTACTCGGGCGCTAGCGGGGCCAATGAGCAGTTCTTC. This sequence joins TRBV6-5 and TRBJ2-1, with 9 bases lining up with TRBD2. The CDR3 consists of 16 residues. V was pared by 0 bases and J by 6 bases, with 6 bases of the junction left unmatched. In germline, CDR1 is MNHEY, CDR2 SVGAGI.

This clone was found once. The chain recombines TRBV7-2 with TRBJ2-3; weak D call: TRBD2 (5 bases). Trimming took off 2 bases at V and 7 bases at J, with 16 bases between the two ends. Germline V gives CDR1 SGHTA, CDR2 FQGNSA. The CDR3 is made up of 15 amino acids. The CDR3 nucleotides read TGTGCCAGCAGCTTACCCCCGGTCATAGCGAATACGCAGTATTTT. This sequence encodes CASSLPPVIANTQYF. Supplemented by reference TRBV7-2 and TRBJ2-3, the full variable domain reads GAGVSQSPSNKVTEKGKDVELRCDPISGHTALYWYRQSLGQGLEFLIYFQGNSAPDKSGLPSDRFSAERTGGSVSTLTIQRTQQEDSAVYLCASSLPPVIANTQYFGPGTRLTVL.

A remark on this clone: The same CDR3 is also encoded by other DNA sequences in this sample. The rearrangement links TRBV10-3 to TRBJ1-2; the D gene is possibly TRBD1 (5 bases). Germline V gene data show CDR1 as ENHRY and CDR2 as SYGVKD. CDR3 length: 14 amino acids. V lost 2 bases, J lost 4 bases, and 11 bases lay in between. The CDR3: CAISEQGGGYGYTF. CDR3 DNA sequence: TGTGCCATCAGTGAGCAGGGTGGCGGCTATGGCTACACCTTC.

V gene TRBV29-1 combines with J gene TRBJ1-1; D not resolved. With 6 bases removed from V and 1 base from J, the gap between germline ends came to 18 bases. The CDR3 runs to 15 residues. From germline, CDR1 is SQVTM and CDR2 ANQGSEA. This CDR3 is CSVKNRLLKNTEAFF. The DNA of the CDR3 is TGCAGCGTGAAAAATCGACTGCTAAAGAACACTGAAGCTTTCTTT. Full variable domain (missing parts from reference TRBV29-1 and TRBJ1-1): SAVISQKPSRDICQRGTSLTIQCQVDSQVTMMFWYRQQPGQSLTLIATANQGSEATYESGFVIDKFPISRPNLTFSTLTVSNMSPEDSSIYLCSVKNRLLKNTEAFFGQGTRLTVV.

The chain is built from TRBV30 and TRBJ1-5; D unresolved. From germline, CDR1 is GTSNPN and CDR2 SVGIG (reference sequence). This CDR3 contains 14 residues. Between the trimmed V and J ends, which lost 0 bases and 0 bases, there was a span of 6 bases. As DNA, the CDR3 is TGTGCCTGGAGTGTACCGTATAGCAATCAGCCCCAGCATTTT. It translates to CAWSVPYSNQPQHF.

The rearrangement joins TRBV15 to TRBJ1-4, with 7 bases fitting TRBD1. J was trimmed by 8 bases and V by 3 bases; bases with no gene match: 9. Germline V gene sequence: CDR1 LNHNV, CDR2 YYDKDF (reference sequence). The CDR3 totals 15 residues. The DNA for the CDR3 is TGTGCCACCAGCAGCGGGCCCAGGGGGGGGGAAAAACTGTTTTTT. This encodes CATSSGPRGGEKLFF.

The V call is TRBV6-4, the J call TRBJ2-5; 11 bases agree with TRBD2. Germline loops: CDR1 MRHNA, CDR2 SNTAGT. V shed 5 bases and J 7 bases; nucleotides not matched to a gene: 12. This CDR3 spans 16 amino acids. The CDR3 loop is CASSRYSSGRRGTQYF. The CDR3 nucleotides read TGTGCCAGCAGTCGTTACTCTAGCGGGAGGCGAGGGACCCAGTACTTC.

DNA of the CDR3: TGCGCCAGCAGCCCGGACAGTAACTATGGCTACACCTTC. Amino acid sequence: CASSPDSNYGYTF. The J gene is TRBJ1-2, the V gene TRBV5-1, with D perhaps TRBD1 (6 bases). This CDR3 has 13 residues. Trimming removed 4 bases from V and 1 base from J, with 8 bases in between. CDR1 SGHRS and CDR2 YFSETQ come from the germline V gene.

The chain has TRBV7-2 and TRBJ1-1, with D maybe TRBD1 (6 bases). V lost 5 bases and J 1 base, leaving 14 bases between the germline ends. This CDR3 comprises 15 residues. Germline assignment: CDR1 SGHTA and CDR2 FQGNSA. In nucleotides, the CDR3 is TGTGCCAGCAGCAAAGTCGGGACACAGAACACTGAAGCTTTCTTT. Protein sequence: CASSKVGTQNTEAFF.

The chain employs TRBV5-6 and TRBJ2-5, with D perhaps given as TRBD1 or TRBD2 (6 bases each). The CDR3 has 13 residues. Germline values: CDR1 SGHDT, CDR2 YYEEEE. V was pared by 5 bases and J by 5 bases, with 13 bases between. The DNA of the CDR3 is TGTGCCAGCAGTGGGGGGCTCGGGGAGACCCAGTACTTC. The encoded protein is CASSGGLGETQYF.

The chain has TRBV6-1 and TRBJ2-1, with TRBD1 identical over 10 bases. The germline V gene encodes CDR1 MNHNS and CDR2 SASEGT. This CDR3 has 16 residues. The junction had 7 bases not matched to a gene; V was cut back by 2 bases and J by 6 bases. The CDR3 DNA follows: TGTGCCAGCAGTGAATGGGACAGGGGCCCTAGCAATGAGCAGTTCTTC. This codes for CASSEWDRGPSNEQFF.

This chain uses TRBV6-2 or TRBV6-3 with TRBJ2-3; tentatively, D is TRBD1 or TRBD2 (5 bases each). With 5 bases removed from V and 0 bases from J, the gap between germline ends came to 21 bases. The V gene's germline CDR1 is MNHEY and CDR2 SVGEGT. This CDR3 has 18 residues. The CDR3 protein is CASSQPRPGRPSTDTQYF. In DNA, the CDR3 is TGTGCCAGCAGTCAACCGCGTCCGGGGCGCCCTAGCACAGATACGCAGTATTTT.

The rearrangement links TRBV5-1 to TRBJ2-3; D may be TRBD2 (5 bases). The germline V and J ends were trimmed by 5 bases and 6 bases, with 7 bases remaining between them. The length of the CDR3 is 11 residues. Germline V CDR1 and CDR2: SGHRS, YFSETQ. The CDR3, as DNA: TGCGCCAGCAGAGAGGGCGATACGCAGTATTTT. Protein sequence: CASREGDTQYF.